The 19 T cell receptor beta chains in this list originate from one sample, sequenced in a study of blood T cell repertoires in COVID-19. Method: immunoSEQ multiplex PCR; TCRdb's copy keeps in-frame clones and lacks some. The data hold roughly 100,000 clones, with around 76% observed a single time. The sequenced material came from peripheral blood. These receptors were obtained from a woman between 65 and 79 years old with acute or convalescent COVID-19.

The chain joins TRBV27 to TRBJ2-1, with D possibly matching TRBD2 (6 bases). The CDR3 spans 17 residues. In germline, CDR1 is MNHEY, CDR2 SMNVEV (reference sequence). V shed 0 bases and J shed 5 bases, with 17 bases lying between them. The DNA of the CDR3 is TGTGCCAGCAGTTTATCCCGGGGTGGGGGGACGGACAATGAGCAGTTCTTC. It encodes CASSLSRGGGTDNEQFF.

The V call is TRBV19, the J call TRBJ2-5; D possibly corresponds to TRBD2 (6 bases). This CDR3 has 14 amino acids. CDR1 and CDR2 from the germline V gene are LNHDA and SQIVND (reference sequence). With 9 bases removed from V and 4 bases from J, the gap between germline ends came to 18 bases. The CDR3 region has the DNA TGTGCCAGCAGCCCTCTCCCCGGGAGAGAGACCCAGTACTTC. Translation gives CASSPLPGRETQYF.

The rearrangement joins TRBV10-3 to TRBJ1-1; the D gene is possibly TRBD1 (6 bases). Germline V gene data show CDR1 as ENHRY and CDR2 as SYGVKD. CDR3 length: 12 amino acids. Trimming removed 11 bases from V and 4 bases from J, with 14 bases in between. The CDR3: CAATGSPTEAFF. The CDR3 nucleotides are TGTGCCGCCACAGGGTCCCCCACTGAAGCTTTCTTT.

The chain employs TRBV27 and TRBJ1-3; D is perhaps TRBD1 (5 bases). The CDR3 contains 16 residues. The germline V gene has CDR1 MNHEY and CDR2 SMNVEV (reference sequence). V was trimmed by 7 bases and J by 8 bases, leaving 24 bases between them. Here the CDR3 DNA reads TGTGCCAGCATCTCCCAGGGTTCCTCGTCGGTTCACACCATATATTTT. It yields the protein CASISQGSSSVHTIYF.

The J gene is TRBJ1-5, the V gene TRBV24-1, with 9 bases aligning to TRBD1. V lost 4 bases and J lost 7; bases outside the gene matches: 7. The CDR3 totals 15 residues. Germline V lookup: CDR1 KGHDR, CDR2 SFDVKD. CDR3 residues: CATSESGTGFQPQHF. The CDR3 coding sequence is TGTGCCACCAGTGAGTCCGGGACAGGGTTCCAGCCCCAGCATTTT.

The rearrangement joins TRBV30 to TRBJ1-1; no firm D call. This CDR3 has 12 residues. Germline-derived CDR1 and CDR2 are GTSNPN and SVGIG (reference sequence). Trimming cost V 2 bases and J 7 bases, with 11 bases left between them. The CDR3 spells CAWSLKRGEAFF. For the CDR3, the DNA is TGTGCCTGGAGTCTGAAAAGAGGTGAAGCTTTCTTT. The full variable domain, rest sourced from reference TRBV30 and TRBJ1-1, is SQTIHQWPATLVQPVGSPLSLECTVEGTSNPNLYWYRQAAGRGLQLLFYSVGIGQISSEVPQNLSASRPQDRQFILSSKKLLLSDSGFYLCAWSLKRGEAFFGQGTRLTVV.

The count of this clone is one. The chain uses TRBV11-3 and TRBJ2-7; 9 bases map to TRBD1. This CDR3 is 13 amino acids long. Germline V gives CDR1 SGHNT, CDR2 YENEEA. The J segment lost 6 bases and the V segment lost 5 bases, leaving 5 bases of the junction unmatched. This chain's CDR3 is CASSRDRVGEQYF. In DNA form, the CDR3 reads TGTGCCAGCAGCCGGGACAGGGTAGGCGAGCAGTACTTC.

V usage is TRBV19 and J usage is TRBJ2-6, with a weak D call TRBD1 (6 bases). V lost 6 bases and J 0 bases, leaving 27 bases between the germline ends. This CDR3 has 21 amino acids. Per the germline V gene, CDR1 is LNHDA and CDR2 is SQIVND (reference sequence). This CDR3 is CASSQLFYGRQESSGANVLTF. CDR3 coding DNA: TGTGCCAGTAGCCAACTATTTTATGGGAGACAGGAGAGCTCTGGGGCCAACGTCCTGACTTTC.

Here the CDR3 reads CASSDGGATGNQPQHF. CDR3 nucleotides: TGTGCCAGCAGTGACGGGGGGGCTACGGGCAATCAGCCCCAGCATTTT. The rearrangement uses TRBV6-1 and TRBJ1-5, with D perhaps TRBD1 (6 bases). Trimming left V 3 bases short and J 2 bases short, with 14 bases between. The V gene's germline CDR1 is MNHNS and CDR2 SASEGT. CDR3 length: 16 residues.

The chain couples TRBV5-4 to TRBJ1-1; D unresolved. The CDR3 spans 14 residues. Germline V lookup: CDR1 SGHNT, CDR2 YYREEE (reference sequence). V was clipped by 0 bases and J by 1 base, with 7 bases between them. CDR3 DNA sequence: TGTGCCAGCAGCTTGGTAGAGGGGAACACTGAAGCTTTCTTT. Protein product: CASSLVEGNTEAFF.

The chain is built from TRBV2 and TRBJ1-2, with TRBD1 as a possible D gene (5 bases). This CDR3 is 13 amino acids long. V was cut by 7 bases and J by 6 bases, with 15 bases left in between. Germline CDR1 and CDR2: SNHLY and FYNNEI. This chain's CDR3 is CASTITQGHGYTF. CDR3 DNA sequence: TGTGCCAGCACCATCACCCAGGGTCATGGCTACACCTTC.

The V gene is TRBV28, the J gene TRBJ1-2, with a weak D call TRBD1 (6 bases). The ends were cut back, 6 bases at V and 5 bases at J, with 16 bases in the middle. Germline V gives CDR1 MDHEN, CDR2 SYDVKM. The CDR3 covers 14 residues. The CDR3 nucleotides are TGTGCCAGCAGCCCTGCCGGGACAACTTATGGCTACACCTTC. Translating gives CASSPAGTTYGYTF.

V is TRBV28 and J is TRBJ2-7; 7 positions match TRBD1. V shed 9 bases and J 0 bases; nucleotides not matched to a gene: 5. This CDR3 comprises 13 residues. The germline gives CDR1 MDHEN, CDR2 SYDVKM. CDR3 in amino acids: CASWGQPSYEQYF. CDR3 coding DNA: TGTGCCAGTTGGGGACAGCCCTCCTACGAGCAGTACTTC.

The chain employs TRBV4-3 and TRBJ1-3, with D tentatively TRBD1 (5 bases). CDR3 size: 17 residues. V lost 0 bases and J lost 2, with 14 bases in between. The germline CDR1 and CDR2 sequences are LGHNA and YSLEER. CDR3 sequence (DNA): TGCGCCAGCAGCCAAGATGGGGCTGTCCGGCCTGGAAACACCATATATTTT. It translates to CASSQDGAVRPGNTIYF.

The chain combines TRBV5-4 with TRBJ1-6, with 10 bases that match TRBD1. V lost 3 bases, J lost 10 bases, and 7 bases stayed unmatched. The CDR3 loop spans 15 amino acids. Germline CDR1 and CDR2: SGHNT and YYREEE (reference sequence). The DNA for the CDR3 is TGTGCCAGCAGCTCAACCGGGACAGGGGTATCACCCCTCCACTTT. This translates into CASSSTGTGVSPLHF.

The chain joins TRBV30 to TRBJ1-1; D possibly corresponds to TRBD1 (6 bases). CDR3 length: 15 amino acids. CDR1 is GTSNPN and CDR2 is SVGIG in the germline V gene (reference sequence). Trimming took 0 bases from V and 5 from J, leaving 16 bases between them. CDR3 nucleotides: TGTGCCTGGAGTGTAGCTAGCGGAGGGGGGACTGAAGCTTTCTTT. Translating gives CAWSVASGGGTEAFF.

The sample holds one count of this clone. The J gene is TRBJ1-5, the V gene TRBV3-1 (or the pseudogene TRBV3-2); D might be TRBD1 (6 bases). The CDR3 contains 12 residues. V was cut by 5 bases and J by 7 bases, with 9 bases left in between. Germline loops: CDR1 LGHDT, CDR2 YNNKEL (reference sequence). In nucleotides, the CDR3 is TGTGCCAGCAGCAGGGGGGGACAGCCCCAGCATTTT. As protein: CASSRGGQPQHF.

This CDR3 is CASSLVGGTGASYEQYF. The CDR3 DNA sequence: TGTGCCAGCAGCTTAGTTGGGGGGACAGGGGCATCCTACGAGCAGTACTTC. The chain carries TRBV7-2 and TRBJ2-7, with 10 bases that match TRBD1. This CDR3 region has 17 residues. J was trimmed by 1 base and V by 1 base; bases with no gene match: 7. Germline V gene lookup returns CDR1 SGHTA and CDR2 FQGNSA.

V and J are TRBV18 and TRBJ1-2; possibly TRBD1 for D (5 bases). Trimming removed 1 base at V and 3 bases at J, with 12 bases between. The CDR3 is made up of 15 amino acids. The V gene's germline CDR1 is KGHSH and CDR2 LQKENI. CDR3 sequence: CASSPLGGKDYGYTF. The DNA of the CDR3 is TGTGCCAGCTCACCACTCGGGGGAAAGGACTATGGCTACACCTTC.